This T cell receptor beta chain was obtained from a study of regulatory T cells. Study results and caveats: In CD3G-deficient patients, conventional CD4+ T cells were enriched for hydrophobic CDR3 residues at positions 6 and 7. Regulatory T cells showed the strongest V-J pair restriction and V/J gene skewing among patient repertoires.

Notes on this clone: Antigen unknown.

The primer mix had 52 TRBV and 13 TRBJ primers. Sequencing was performed with immunoSEQ multiplex PCR; in TCRdb, only in-frame clones are kept and a portion is missing. The table has tens of thousands of clones, 70% to 90% seen once. Autoimmunity was present in every CD3G-deficient patient, worse in two. Patients aged 2 to 39 years had fewer naive and more memory CD4+ and CD8+ T cells. Germline V gives CDR1 MNHNS, CDR2 SASEGT. The CDR3 contains 14 residues. The V gene end was trimmed by 2 bases and the J gene end by 6 bases; junction bases not matched to a gene: 4. Material for sequencing was conventional CD4+ T cells sorted from blood. The origin of this receptor is a child under 18 with CD3G deficiency. The chain couples TRBV6-1 to TRBJ1-5; 7 bases match TRBD1. The CDR3 loop reads CASSERGPGQPQHF. CDR3 in DNA: TGTGCCAGCAGTGAAAGGGGGCCGGGTCAGCCCCAGCATTTT.